The source of this T cell receptor beta chain is a study of cytomegalovirus exposure and HLA in healthy donors. Looking at the study overall: The early release's HLA-typed donors yielded approximately 82 million unique TCRs.

CDR3 length: 13 amino acids. Deletions cut 4 bases from V and 6 bases from J, with 11 bases between. Germline assignment: CDR1 SGHRS and CDR2 YFSETQ. 60 Vbeta and 13 Jbeta primers were used in PCR. Generated by immunoSEQ multiplex PCR, the TCRdb table keeps only in-frame clones and is missing some. The sample holds over 150,000 clones, 79% seen once. Regarding the study as a whole: Presence/absence analyses assumed roughly uniform sequencing depth across donors. Association of a missense DCLRE1C variant with TCR beta V- and J-gene trimming was reported in a later analysis.

Points on this clone: What it recognizes is unknown.

This rearrangement joins TRBV5-1 to TRBJ2-1; TRBD1 might be the D (6 bases). The sample comprised PBMCs. The receptor's source is a girl aged 10-17 years in good health and CMV-seropositive. The CDR3 loop is CASSLNRANEQFF. CDR3 DNA: TGCGCCAGCAGCCTAAACAGGGCCAATGAGCAGTTCTTC.